This entry lists 22 T cell receptor beta chains sequenced from one sample in a study of cytomegalovirus exposure and HLA in healthy donors. The PCR employed 60 Vbeta primers together with 13 Jbeta primers. Sequencing was performed with immunoSEQ multiplex PCR; in TCRdb, only in-frame clones are kept and a portion is missing. The sample lists roughly 150,000 clones, 65% to 80% occurring once. Sequenced: PBMCs. These receptors all stem from a male donor in good health and CMV-seronegative.

This rearrangement joins TRBV10-3 to TRBJ1-4; 8 bases map to TRBD1. This CDR3 has 17 residues. V was pared by 0 bases and J by 10 bases, with 13 bases of the junction left unmatched. Germline V gene lookup returns CDR1 ENHRY and CDR2 SYGVKD. CDR3 sequence (DNA): TGTGCCATCAGTGAGTCACCTGGACAGGGACTTGCGGGAAAACTGTTTTTT. It is translated as CAISESPGQGLAGKLFF.

The chain links TRBV28 to TRBJ1-2; D unresolved. From germline, CDR1 is MDHEN and CDR2 SYDVKM. The V end lost 8 bases, the J end lost 4 bases, and 5 bases lay between the germline ends. The CDR3 runs 10 residues. The CDR3 is CASGSYGYTF. For the CDR3, the DNA is TGTGCCAGCGGGAGCTATGGCTACACCTTC.

The V and J genes are TRBV28 and TRBJ1-3; 7 nucleotides agree with TRBD1. Germline V lookup: CDR1 MDHEN, CDR2 SYDVKM. The CDR3 has 15 residues. The V and J ends lost 8 bases and 1 base, in that order; junction bases with no gene match: 8. DNA for the CDR3: TGTGCCAGCGGTCACAGGGGAAGGTCTGGAAACACCATATATTTT. Translated, it gives CASGHRGRSGNTIYF.

The V gene is TRBV23-1, the J gene TRBJ2-3, with a tentative D call TRBD1 (8 bases). TRBV23-1 is an ORF, with its function uncertain. This CDR3 has 20 residues. The germline V and J ends were trimmed by 11 bases and 0 bases, with 33 bases remaining between them. CDR3: CAGESLNRGEVSGSTDTQYF. The CDR3 nucleotides are TGCGCCGGCGAATCCCTGAACAGGGGGGAGGTTAGCGGGAGCACAGATACGCAGTATTTT.

This chain joins TRBV7-2 and TRBJ1-2, with 7 bases lining up with TRBD1. CDR3 size: 15 residues. Germline V lookup: CDR1 SGHTA, CDR2 FQGNSA. V was clipped by 0 bases and J by 12 bases; unmatched bases: 13. The CDR3 region is CASSLAGTARLLNTF. DNA for the CDR3: TGTGCCAGCAGCTTAGCTGGGACAGCTAGGCTGTTGAACACCTTC.

The gene calls are TRBV10-3 and TRBJ2-2; no firm D call. The CDR3 spans 14 residues. Trimming shortened V by 8 bases and J by 0 bases, and 10 bases separated the two germline ends. The V gene's germline CDR1 is ENHRY and CDR2 SYGVKD. As DNA, the CDR3 is TGTGCCATCCTTAAGGCGGCGAACACCGGGGAGCTGTTTTTT. Its translation is CAILKAANTGELFF.

This clone was detected a few times. This rearrangement joins TRBV15 to TRBJ2-1; 7 bases map to TRBD2. CDR1 is LNHNV, CDR2 YYDKDF, per germline (reference sequence). V lost 5 bases and J lost 7; bases outside the gene matches: 14. The CDR3 runs to 16 residues. CDR3 sequence: CATSPRGRALANEQFF. Here the CDR3 DNA reads TGTGCCACCAGCCCGCGGGGGAGGGCCCTCGCGAATGAGCAGTTCTTC. Full variable domain (remainder filled in from reference TRBV15 and TRBJ2-1): DAMVIQNPRYQVTQFGKPVTLSCSQTLNHNVMYWYQQKSSQAPKLLFHYYDKDFNNEADTPDNFQSRRPNTSFCFLDIRSPGLGDTAMYLCATSPRGRALANEQFFGPGTRLTVL.

The chain combines TRBV10-3 with TRBJ2-7, with TRBD1 identical over 11 bases. The CDR3 length is 12 residues. The J segment lost 10 bases and the V segment lost 4 bases, leaving 3 bases of the junction unmatched. Per the germline V gene, CDR1 is ENHRY and CDR2 is SYGVKD. In DNA form, the CDR3 reads TGTGCCATCAGTGCGGGACAGGGGGGTCAGTACTTC. Its protein is CAISAGQGGQYF.

J is TRBJ1-1 and V is TRBV9; D not resolved. The CDR3 has 13 residues. CDR1 SGDLS and CDR2 YYNGEE come from the germline V gene. V was shortened by 0 bases and J by 2 bases, with 5 bases between the two germline ends. CDR3 coding DNA: TGTGCCAGCAGCGTAGATTATAACACTGAAGCTTTCTTT. This gives the protein CASSVDYNTEAFF.

The count of this clone is one. V is TRBV11-2 and J is TRBJ2-7, with 10 bases fitting TRBD1. Losses at the gene ends were 5 bases for V and 5 bases for J; bases not matched to a gene: 3. The CDR3 extends over 13 amino acids. Germline CDR1 reads SGHAT; CDR2 reads FQNNGV. CDR3 DNA: TGTGCCAGCAGCCTGGACAGGGGGGACGAGCAGTACTTC. Amino acid sequence: CASSLDRGDEQYF.

Notes on this clone: The junction does not match germline at one end; this may be a read error. J is TRBJ1-5 and V is TRBV6-5; no clear D gene. Germline-derived CDR1 and CDR2 are MNHEY and SVGAGI. The CDR3 runs 12 residues. The CDR3 DNA reads as TGTGCCATCAGTGAGTCGAATCAGCCCCAGCATTTT. This gives the protein CAISESNQPQHF.

The chain joins TRBV5-4 to TRBJ2-7, with 10 bases identical to TRBD2. Germline CDR1 SGHNT, CDR2 YYREEE (reference sequence). The trim removed 4 bases at V and 3 bases at J, leaving 10 bases unmatched. The CDR3 loop spans 16 amino acids. CDR3 region: CASSRTSGGIDYEQYF. The DNA for the CDR3 is TGTGCCAGCAGCCGGACTAGCGGTGGAATCGACTACGAGCAGTACTTC.

The CDR3, as DNA: TGTGCCAGCATTTCAGGGTCGAACACTGAAGCTTTCTTT. Protein product: CASISGSNTEAFF. The chain joins TRBV28 to TRBJ1-1, with D tentatively TRBD1 (5 bases). This CDR3 region has 13 residues. Germline CDR1 and CDR2: MDHEN and SYDVKM. V lost 7 bases, J lost 1 base, and 10 bases lay in between.

The chain links TRBV6-5 to TRBJ1-1; the D gene is possibly TRBD1 (5 bases). Looked up from germline, CDR1 is MNHEY and CDR2 is SVGAGI. There are 13 residues in the CDR3. V was shortened by 4 bases and J by 7 bases, with 13 bases between the two germline ends. The DNA of the CDR3 is TGTGCCAGCAGTTTCCTTAGACAGAGTGAAGCTTTCTTT. Amino acid sequence: CASSFLRQSEAFF.

This rearrangement joins TRBV5-1 to TRBJ1-1; D might be TRBD1 (5 bases). CDR1 is SGHRS, CDR2 YFSETQ, per germline. The CDR3 totals 14 residues. V lost 4 bases and J 1 base, leaving 11 bases between the germline ends. CDR3: CASSAGPSNTEAFF. The CDR3 nucleotides are TGCGCCAGCAGCGCGGGACCGTCGAACACTGAAGCTTTCTTT.

J is TRBJ2-5 and V is TRBV18; D might be TRBD1 (5 bases). V gave up 2 bases and J gave up 4 bases, with 17 bases separating them. The CDR3 consists of 16 residues. CDR1 KGHSH and CDR2 LQKENI come from the germline V gene. CDR3 nucleotide sequence: TGTGCCAGCTCACCATCATTAGGTGGGGCCGGAGAGACCCAGTACTTC. This encodes CASSPSLGGAGETQYF.

This chain joins TRBV28 and TRBJ2-3; 7 bases align to TRBD2. This CDR3 region has 15 residues. V was pared by 5 bases and J by 4 bases, with 9 bases of the junction left unmatched. Germline V gives CDR1 MDHEN, CDR2 SYDVKM. The CDR3 nucleotides are TGTGCCAGCAGTCAAATACTAGCGTTGTCAGATACGCAGTATTTT. Its translation is CASSQILALSDTQYF.

The J gene is TRBJ1-4, the V gene TRBV7-2; TRBD1 agrees at 8 bases. V was clipped by 5 bases and J by 0 bases; unmatched bases: 5. CDR1 and CDR2 (germline): SGHTA, FQGNSA. This CDR3 comprises 16 residues. CDR3 protein: CASSRDRGSTNEKLFF. CDR3 nucleotide sequence: TGTGCCAGCAGCCGTGACAGGGGATCAACTAATGAAAAACTGTTTTTT.

The chain's CDR3 is CASRNRGQTNEKLFF. The CDR3 region has the DNA TGTGCCAGCAGGAACAGGGGACAGACTAATGAAAAACTGTTTTTT. This sequence joins TRBV27 and TRBJ1-4; TRBD1 agrees at 7 bases. V shed 6 bases, J shed 2 bases, and the junction held 6 bases outside the gene matches. This CDR3 is built from 15 residues. Germline assignment: CDR1 MNHEY and CDR2 SMNVEV (reference sequence).

The rearrangement uses TRBV30 and TRBJ1-2, with D possibly TRBD1 on 5 matching bases. This CDR3 has 14 amino acids. The V gene's germline CDR1 is GTSNPN and CDR2 SVGIG (reference sequence). The ends were cut back, 2 bases at V and 6 bases at J, with 16 bases in the middle. The CDR3 coding sequence is TGTGCCTGGAGTCTCTCAGGGCGGGGCAATGGCTACACCTTC. It codes for CAWSLSGRGNGYTF.

The chain recombines TRBV4-1 with TRBJ2-7, with 11 bases lining up with TRBD1. Germline V gene lookup returns CDR1 MGHRA and CDR2 YSYEKL. V shed 4 bases and J 4 bases; nucleotides not matched to a gene: 3. CDR3 size: 14 residues. The CDR3 region is CASSLRDRGYEQYF. The CDR3 region has the DNA TGCGCCAGCAGCCTCCGGGACAGGGGGTACGAGCAGTACTTC.

The chain combines TRBV5-4 with TRBJ2-1; 9 bases align to TRBD2. Germline values: CDR1 SGHNT, CDR2 YYREEE (reference sequence). After removal of 0 bases from V and 0 bases from J, the junction contained 10 bases not matched to a gene. This CDR3 spans 19 amino acids. The CDR3 loop reads CASSLDSRAGGFSYNEQFF. The CDR3 nucleotides read TGTGCCAGCAGCTTGGATTCTAGAGCGGGGGGATTCTCCTACAATGAGCAGTTCTTC.